What follows are 30 T cell receptor beta chains derived from one specimen sequenced in a study of PD-1 blockade in mismatch repair-deficient tumors. TCRdb keeps only in-frame clones here, not all; method: immunoSEQ multiplex PCR. The sample records about 130,000 clones, almost 90% being singletons. Here the sequenced sample was peripheral blood, taken approximately 70 weeks after starting pembrolizumab. All receptors derive from an adult with mismatch repair-deficient cancer.

V usage is TRBV5-6 and J usage is TRBJ1-5, with TRBD1 matching 8 bases. V shed 2 bases, J shed 10 bases, and the junction held 8 bases outside the gene matches. Germline lookup yields CDR1 SGHDT and CDR2 YYEEEE. CDR3 length equals 14 residues. This chain's CDR3 is CASSLGQGPVPQHF. DNA for the CDR3: TGTGCCAGCAGCTTAGGACAGGGCCCCGTACCCCAGCATTTT.

V usage is TRBV20-1 and J usage is TRBJ2-3, with TRBD2 as a possible D gene (6 bases). The V end was cut by 6 bases, the J end by 14 bases, with 12 bases between. The CDR3 is made up of 9 amino acids. Germline CDR1 DFQATT, CDR2 SNEGSKA (reference sequence). For the CDR3, the DNA is TGCAGTGCCGAACCCGGGGGGTATTTT. Translation: CSAEPGGYF.

The chain has TRBV9 and TRBJ2-2; tentatively, D is TRBD1 (6 bases). The V end was cut by 4 bases, the J end by 5 bases, with 9 bases between. This CDR3 region has 13 residues. Germline-derived CDR1 and CDR2 are SGDLS and YYNGEE. CDR3 sequence: CASSRGGTGELFF. In nucleotides, the CDR3 is TGTGCCAGCAGCCGAGGGGGAACCGGGGAGCTGTTTTTT.

The genes are TRBV4-3 and TRBJ1-3; perhaps TRBD1 as D (6 bases). The CDR3 totals 15 residues. Germline-derived CDR1 and CDR2 are LGHNA and YSLEER. With 3 bases removed from V and 8 bases from J, the gap between germline ends came to 17 bases. CDR3 nucleotide sequence: TGCGCCAGCAGCCAGGACAGCCTCTGGGCGGACACCATATATTTT. It specifies CASSQDSLWADTIYF.

J is TRBJ1-1 and V is TRBV9; tentatively, D is TRBD1 (5 bases). This CDR3 spans 15 amino acids. Between the trimmed V and J ends, which lost 0 bases and 1 base, there was a span of 10 bases. Germline V gene data show CDR1 as SGDLS and CDR2 as YYNGEE. The CDR3 loop is CASSVGRAKNTEAFF. CDR3 bases: TGTGCCAGCAGCGTAGGCAGGGCAAAGAACACTGAAGCTTTCTTT.

This chain joins TRBV7-9 and TRBJ2-5; TRBD2 matches at 10 bases. This CDR3 has 17 residues. CDR1 SEHNR and CDR2 FQNEAQ come from the germline V gene (reference sequence). J lost 4 bases, V lost 1 base, and 9 bases had no gene match. CDR3 sequence reads: CASSLGWPSGSLETQYF. In DNA, the CDR3 is TGTGCCAGCAGCTTAGGCTGGCCTAGCGGGAGTTTAGAGACCCAGTACTTC.

The chain links TRBV28 to TRBJ2-5; 9 positions agree with TRBD1. Germline-derived CDR1 and CDR2 are MDHEN and SYDVKM. The CDR3 is made up of 17 amino acids. V trimming: 4 bases; J trimming: 1 base; junction bases outside the gene matches: 10. DNA for the CDR3: TGTGCCAGCAGTTCCTTGAACAGGGGGCGCCGCCAAGAGACCCAGTACTTC. It translates to CASSSLNRGRRQETQYF.

In this sample, this clone turned up a few times. V usage is TRBV28 and J usage is TRBJ2-2; D is undetermined. Per the germline V gene, CDR1 is MDHEN and CDR2 is SYDVKM. The CDR3 spans 14 residues. Trimming stripped 4 bases from V and 1 base from J, with 7 bases between. The CDR3 DNA follows: TGTGCCAGCAGTTGGACGGTGAACACCGGGGAGCTGTTTTTT. Encoded protein: CASSWTVNTGELFF.

The chain has TRBV5-1 and TRBJ2-5, with D unresolved. The V gene lost 4 bases and the J gene lost 5 bases, with 9 bases spanning the gap. Germline V gene data show CDR1 as SGHRS and CDR2 as YFSETQ. The CDR3 runs 12 residues. As DNA, the CDR3 is TGCGCCAGCAGCAAGGACGATGAGACCCAGTACTTC. Translated: CASSKDDETQYF.

CDR3 coding DNA: TGTGCCATCAGTGACTCGGACGAGCAGTACTTC. This sequence encodes CAISDSDEQYF. This chain links TRBV10-3 with TRBJ2-7, with no clear D. V was shortened by 3 bases and J by 5 bases, with 5 bases between the two germline ends. The CDR3 covers 11 residues. The V gene's germline CDR1 is ENHRY and CDR2 SYGVKD.

V is TRBV28 and J is TRBJ2-7; perhaps TRBD1 as D (5 bases). Germline V gives CDR1 MDHEN, CDR2 SYDVKM. The CDR3 length is 13 residues. V lost 5 bases and J 6 bases, leaving 14 bases between the germline ends. The DNA of the CDR3 is TGTGCCAGCAGTCCCCAGGGCGCTGGCGAGCAGTACTTC. This gives the protein CASSPQGAGEQYF.

The CDR3 region has the DNA TGTGCCAGCAGCTTAGTTGCAGAGACTAACTATGGCTACACCTTC. Protein product: CASSLVAETNYGYTF. V gene TRBV11-2 combines with J gene TRBJ1-2, with D unresolved. This CDR3 is built from 15 residues. The V gene's germline CDR1 is SGHAT and CDR2 FQNNGV. Trimming took 1 base from V and 0 from J, leaving 9 bases between them.

V usage is TRBV28 and J usage is TRBJ1-2; TRBD1 agrees at 10 bases. Germline V CDR1 and CDR2: MDHEN, SYDVKM. The V segment lost 11 bases and the J segment 2 bases; nucleotides outside the gene matches: 5. The CDR3 has 13 residues. In nucleotides, the CDR3 is TGTGCCGGATTGGGACAGGGGAACTATGGCTACACCTTC. Translating gives CAGLGQGNYGYTF.

This clone was recorded only once. The J gene is TRBJ2-5, the V gene TRBV6-5; the match to TRBD2 covers 7 bases. CDR1 is MNHEY, CDR2 SVGAGI, per germline. There are 14 residues in the CDR3. Unmatched junction bases numbered 5, after V lost 5 bases and J lost 2 bases. Here the CDR3 DNA reads TGTGCCAGCAGTAGCGGGACTCAACAAGAGACCCAGTACTTC. Translating gives CASSSGTQQETQYF.

Only one count was recorded for this clone. The J gene is TRBJ2-1, the V gene TRBV21-1; no DNA check was done on the table's D call, TRBD1. TRBV21-1 is flagged as a pseudogene. CDR3 size: 15 residues. As DNA, the CDR3 is TGTGCCAGCATCTTATCCGGGACAGTTTACAATGAGCAGTTCTTC. It encodes CASILSGTVYNEQFF.

CDR3 DNA sequence: TGTGCCAGCAGCTTAGGGCTTCGGACAGGGCGCGACTATGGCTACACCTTC. Translation gives CASSLGLRTGRDYGYTF. This rearrangement joins TRBV7-9 to TRBJ1-2; 8 bases match TRBD1. With 1 base clipped from V and 3 bases from J, the junction kept 10 bases outside the gene matches. This CDR3 region has 17 residues. From germline, CDR1 is SEHNR and CDR2 FQNEAQ (reference sequence).

The chain has TRBV28 and TRBJ2-1, with D hard to call. The germline V gene has CDR1 MDHEN and CDR2 SYDVKM. This CDR3 has 15 amino acids. Trimming left V 8 bases short and J 0 bases short, with 14 bases between. The CDR3 loop is CASQWVLSSYNEQFF. The CDR3 DNA reads TGTGCCAGCCAATGGGTGTTGAGCTCCTACAATGAGCAGTTCTTC. Complete variable domain (other parts from reference TRBV28 and TRBJ2-1): DVKVTQSSRYLVKRTGEKVFLECVQDMDHENMFWYRQDPGLGLRLIYFSYDVKMKEKGDIPEGYSVSREKKERFSLILESASTNQTSMYLCASQWVLSSYNEQFFGPGTRLTVL.

This chain uses TRBV6-5 with TRBJ2-2; 8 bases map to TRBD1. V lost 2 bases, J lost 2 bases, and 4 bases stayed unmatched. Per the germline V gene, CDR1 is MNHEY and CDR2 is SVGAGI. CDR3 length: 16 amino acids. DNA of the CDR3: TGTGCCAGCAGTTACGGGGCAGGGGGCAACACCGGGGAGCTGTTTTTT. As protein: CASSYGAGGNTGELFF.

DNA for the CDR3: TGCGCCAGCAGCAGCAAGCGGGCAGCTAACAATGAGCAGTTCTTC. It translates to CASSSKRAANNEQFF. The genes are TRBV5-1 and TRBJ2-1; D perhaps matches TRBD2 (6 bases). The CDR3 runs to 15 residues. Trimming stripped 4 bases from V and 5 bases from J, with 16 bases between. The germline gives CDR1 SGHRS, CDR2 YFSETQ.

Turning to this clone: Distinct nucleotide sequences in the sample also encode this CDR3. The V and J genes are TRBV13 and TRBJ2-3; D call uncertain. Germline V gives CDR1 PRHDT, CDR2 FYEKMQ (reference sequence). The CDR3 has 12 residues. V lost 0 bases, J lost 7 bases, and 5 bases lay in between. The CDR3 region has the DNA TGTGCCAGCAGCTTAGGGGCCAATACGCAGTATTTT. Its protein is CASSLGANTQYF.

This chain links TRBV11-2 with TRBJ2-1, with 7 bases fitting TRBD2. This CDR3 is 14 amino acids long. The V gene end was trimmed by 3 bases and the J gene end by 5 bases; junction bases not matched to a gene: 4. CDR1 is SGHAT and CDR2 is FQNNGV in the germline V gene. CDR3 sequence (DNA): TGTGCCAGCAGCTTGGCGGGAGTCCACAATGAGCAGTTCTTC. This translates into CASSLAGVHNEQFF.

The chain joins TRBV6-6 to TRBJ1-1; D remains unclear. The CDR3 spans 12 residues. Germline CDR1 is MNHNY and CDR2 is SVGAGI (reference sequence). Trimming removed 7 bases from V and 3 bases from J, with 9 bases in between. CDR3 protein: CASTRGDTEAFF. DNA for the CDR3: TGTGCCAGCACCCGTGGGGACACTGAAGCTTTCTTT.

The chain couples TRBV28 to TRBJ1-1, with TRBD1 identical over 10 bases. The CDR3 is made up of 14 amino acids. CDR1 and CDR2 from the germline V gene are MDHEN and SYDVKM. V lost 6 bases and J lost 6; bases outside the gene matches: 7. This CDR3 is CASSDPGQGAEAFF. DNA of the CDR3: TGTGCCAGCAGCGACCCCGGACAGGGGGCTGAAGCTTTCTTT.

This chain joins TRBV5-1 and TRBJ1-3; 7 positions agree with TRBD1. This CDR3 is built from 15 residues. Per germline, CDR1 SGHRS and CDR2 YFSETQ. The trim removed 4 bases at V and 0 bases at J, leaving 4 bases unmatched. The CDR3 nucleotides read TGCGCCAGCAGCCCGGGACAGAGCTCTGGAAACACCATATATTTT. Its protein is CASSPGQSSGNTIYF.

V and J are TRBV2 and TRBJ2-5; D is possibly TRBD1 (6 bases). Trimming removed 6 bases from V and 5 bases from J, with 19 bases in between. Looked up from germline, CDR1 is SNHLY and CDR2 is FYNNEI. This CDR3 is built from 15 residues. The CDR3, as DNA: TGTGCCAGCAGGGCCGGGACACAGCCCAGGGAGACCCAGTACTTC. It is translated as CASRAGTQPRETQYF.

This clone was seen a single time. The chain couples TRBV7-8 to TRBJ2-5; 11 bases are a match to TRBD1. With 4 bases clipped from V and 5 bases from J, the junction kept 12 bases outside the gene matches. The CDR3 extends over 17 amino acids. Germline V gene data show CDR1 as SGHVS and CDR2 as FQNEAQ. The DNA of the CDR3 is TGTGCCAGCAGCTCCCGGACAGGGGGCCAGAGATGGGAGACCCAGTACTTC. It specifies CASSSRTGGQRWETQYF.

The V call is TRBV13, the J call TRBJ1-5; tentatively, D is TRBD1 (6 bases). CDR3 length equals 18 residues. CDR1 PRHDT and CDR2 FYEKMQ come from the germline V gene (reference sequence). Trimming removed 2 bases from V and 0 bases from J, with 17 bases in between. The DNA of the CDR3 is TGTGCCAGCAGCTTAAGCGGGGGCGAGCTTTATAGCAATCAGCCCCAGCATTTT. Translating gives CASSLSGGELYSNQPQHF.

This rearrangement joins TRBV28 to TRBJ2-7; TRBD1 matches 10 bases. CDR1 is MDHEN, CDR2 SYDVKM, per germline. CDR3 size: 14 residues. The J segment lost 5 bases and the V segment lost 4 bases, leaving 5 bases of the junction unmatched. In DNA form, the CDR3 reads TGTGCCAGCAGTTCTGGGGACAGGGGAAACGAGCAGTACTTC. This encodes CASSSGDRGNEQYF.

The J gene is TRBJ2-2, the V gene TRBV11-2; D remains unclear. The CDR3 consists of 14 residues. Germline V lookup: CDR1 SGHAT, CDR2 FQNNGV. The V and J ends lost 7 bases and 4 bases respectively, with 13 bases between them. CDR3 coding DNA: TGTGCCAGCACCTGGGATTTTGGCACCGGGGAGCTGTTTTTT. It yields the protein CASTWDFGTGELFF.

The chain has TRBV5-1 and TRBJ2-5; 9 positions match TRBD2. V lost 5 bases, J lost 2 bases, and 10 bases stayed unmatched. The V gene's germline CDR1 is SGHRS and CDR2 YFSETQ. This CDR3 contains 16 residues. CDR3 sequence: CASRMRREGPQETQYF. The DNA for the CDR3 is TGCGCCAGCAGAATGAGGCGGGAGGGACCTCAAGAGACCCAGTACTTC.